Here is one T cell receptor (beta chain) with its context. Its target is not known. This sample is part of a study of beta chain features in type 1 diabetes. Trimming left V 4 bases short and J 0 bases short, with 10 bases between. The CDR3 sequence is 15 residues long. The germline gives CDR1 ENHRY, CDR2 SYGVKD. Sequencing targeted expressed TCRB transcripts, as all isolated RNA had been reverse transcribed. The assay was immunoSEQ multiplex PCR, and TCRdb's table has in-frame clones only and misses some. Here the sample spans under 850,000 clones, roughly 13% being singletons. Study-level results: TCRB CDR3s from Type 1 diabetes patients were moderately but significantly shorter in all four CD4+ subsets. TCRB repertoires of naive, central memory and Treg cells appeared more similar among patients than among healthy donors.

V gene TRBV10-3 combines with J gene TRBJ1-5; D is ambiguous. The sample consisted of naive CD4+ T cells from blood. This sequence was found in a man aged 18 to 30 with type 1 diabetes. CDR3 sequence reads: CAISAGADSNQPQHF. The CDR3 region has the DNA TGTGCCATCAGTGCGGGAGCGGATAGCAATCAGCCCCAGCATTTT.